The 23 T cell receptor beta chains presented below share a single source sample, sequenced in a study of cytomegalovirus exposure and HLA in healthy donors. With 60 Vbeta and 13 Jbeta primers, the PCR was carried out. TCRdb's table, derived via immunoSEQ multiplex PCR, lists solely in-frame clones and lacks some. The sample carries around 200,000 clones, around 84% recorded once. Sequencing was done on a sample of PBMCs. The receptors stem from a woman in her fifties or sixties in good health and CMV-seropositive.

The J gene is TRBJ1-3, the V gene TRBV28; no firm D call. Germline assignment: CDR1 MDHEN and CDR2 SYDVKM. V was pared by 8 bases and J by 3 bases, with 17 bases between. The CDR3 is 15 amino acids. CDR3 in amino acids: CASRPAAGFGNTIYF. CDR3 coding DNA: TGTGCCAGCCGACCCGCCGCGGGTTTTGGAAACACCATATATTTT.

This chain links TRBV7-2 with TRBJ1-2, with 7 positions matching TRBD1. V shed 2 bases, J shed 4 bases, and the junction held 10 bases outside the gene matches. The CDR3 is made up of 16 amino acids. Germline-derived CDR1 and CDR2 are SGHTA and FQGNSA. CDR3 bases: TGTGCCAGCAGCTTACGACAGGGACCGATAATCTATGGCTACACCTTC. Protein sequence: CASSLRQGPIIYGYTF.

The V call is TRBV28, the J call TRBJ2-7, with 7 bases fitting TRBD1. J was trimmed by 4 bases and V by 7 bases; bases with no gene match: 7. The CDR3 sequence is 13 residues long. From germline, CDR1 is MDHEN and CDR2 SYDVKM. As DNA, the CDR3 is TGTGCCAGCACCGGGACAGAAGATTACGAGCAGTACTTC. Translated: CASTGTEDYEQYF.

This clone has only a few counts. The genes are TRBV7-2 and TRBJ1-5; the D gene is possibly TRBD1 (5 bases). V shed 5 bases and J shed 7 bases, with 9 bases lying between them. The germline V gene encodes CDR1 SGHTA and CDR2 FQGNSA. This CDR3 spans 12 amino acids. The CDR3 bases are TGTGCCAGCAGCCGGGCAGGGCAGCCCCAGCATTTT. Protein sequence: CASSRAGQPQHF.

This clone was seen more than once but under ten times. The V and J genes are TRBV18 and TRBJ1-4; D gene unclear. Per germline, CDR1 KGHSH and CDR2 LQKENI. The CDR3 contains 14 residues. V lost 3 bases, J lost 4 bases, and 9 bases lay in between. CDR3 loop: CASSPQANNEKLFF. CDR3 nucleotides: TGTGCCAGCTCACCCCAGGCGAATAATGAAAAACTGTTTTTT.

In this sample, this clone turned up once. This chain joins TRBV7-2 and TRBJ2-3; TRBD1 is a possible D gene (5 bases). The CDR3 runs to 15 residues. V dropped 7 bases and J dropped 5 bases, with 19 bases sitting between them. CDR1 and CDR2 from the germline V gene are SGHTA and FQGNSA. CDR3 region: CASTQGPSMGDTQYF. CDR3 nucleotides: TGTGCCAGCACCCAGGGCCCTAGTATGGGAGATACGCAGTATTTT.

This chain joins TRBV29-1 and TRBJ1-2, with D unclear. The CDR3 runs 13 residues. CDR1 is SQVTM, CDR2 ANQGSEA, per germline. The germline V and J ends were trimmed by 4 bases and 4 bases, with 13 bases remaining between them. The CDR3 sequence: CSVVSGRSYGYTF. The CDR3 nucleotides are TGCAGCGTTGTATCGGGGAGGAGCTATGGCTACACCTTC.

The chain employs TRBV7-9 and TRBJ2-7; 7 bases line up with TRBD1. Trimming removed 8 bases from V and 2 bases from J; junction bases left unmatched: 3. The germline V gene encodes CDR1 SEHNR and CDR2 FQNEAQ (reference sequence). The CDR3 consists of 12 residues. The CDR3 protein is CASGGQAYEQYF. The CDR3 region has the DNA TGTGCCAGCGGAGGACAGGCCTACGAGCAGTACTTC.

This chain joins TRBV27 and TRBJ2-2; 13 nucleotides agree with TRBD2. The CDR3 extends over 16 amino acids. From germline, CDR1 is MNHEY and CDR2 SMNVEV (reference sequence). V was pared by 4 bases and J by 4 bases, with 3 bases of the junction left unmatched. The CDR3 DNA reads as TGTGCCAGCAGTTCGTGGACTAGCGGGAGCACCGGGGAGCTGTTTTTT. It encodes CASSSWTSGSTGELFF.

The J gene is TRBJ2-2, the V gene TRBV11-3; weak D call: TRBD1 (6 bases). CDR3 size: 15 residues. Germline V gene lookup returns CDR1 SGHNT and CDR2 YENEEA. V dropped 5 bases and J dropped 1 base, with 11 bases sitting between them. The CDR3 sequence is CASSGQSLNTGELFF. The CDR3 nucleotides read TGTGCCAGCAGCGGACAGAGCTTGAACACCGGGGAGCTGTTTTTT. Filled out from reference TRBV11-3 and TRBJ2-2, the complete variable domain reads EAGVVQSPRYKIIEKKQPVAFWCNPISGHNTLYWYLQNLGQGPELLIRYENEEAVDDSQLPKDRFSAERLKGVDSTLKIQPAELGDSAVYLCASSGQSLNTGELFFGEGSRLTVL.

The CDR3 sequence: CASSLEGDRLSGNTIYF. CDR3 coding DNA: TGCGCCAGCAGCTTGGAGGGGGACCGTCTCTCTGGAAACACCATATATTTT. V and J are TRBV5-1 and TRBJ1-3; D may be TRBD1 (6 bases). With 0 bases removed from V and 0 bases from J, the gap between germline ends came to 13 bases. The CDR3 consists of 17 residues. Per the germline V gene, CDR1 is SGHRS and CDR2 is YFSETQ.

The rearrangement joins TRBV5-6 to TRBJ2-1; tentatively, D is TRBD2 (5 bases). The CDR3 is made up of 16 amino acids. CDR1 is SGHDT, CDR2 YYEEEE, per germline. Trimming took off 0 bases at V and 4 bases at J, with 14 bases between the two ends. The CDR3 sequence is CASSLGIGILYNEQFF. CDR3 in DNA: TGTGCCAGCAGCTTGGGAATCGGGATCTTATACAATGAGCAGTTCTTC.

As DNA, the CDR3 is TGTGCCAGCAGCATTTACTTGGGCGGGGGGGTGGAGACCCAGTACTTC. This translates into CASSIYLGGGVETQYF. V gene TRBV7-6 combines with J gene TRBJ2-5; 9 nucleotides line up with TRBD2. The CDR3 has 16 residues. Germline lookup yields CDR1 SGHVS and CDR2 FNYEAQ. V lost 5 bases and J lost 5; bases outside the gene matches: 12.

J is TRBJ1-2 and V is TRBV4-2; D unclear. The CDR3 covers 16 residues. Germline V gives CDR1 LGHNA, CDR2 YNFKEQ. V was shortened by 0 bases and J by 0 bases, with 11 bases between the two germline ends. The CDR3 spells CASSQDLGFSNYGYTF. The DNA for the CDR3 is TGTGCCAGCAGCCAAGATCTCGGGTTTTCTAACTATGGCTACACCTTC.

This clone was found once. The rearrangement links TRBV6-6 to TRBJ2-1, with TRBD2 matching 12 bases. This CDR3 has 14 residues. Losses at the gene ends were 8 bases for V and 6 bases for J; bases not matched to a gene: 5. CDR1 MNHNY and CDR2 SVGAGI come from the germline V gene (reference sequence). CDR3 sequence reads: CASASGGASNEQFF. CDR3 DNA: TGTGCCAGCGCTAGCGGGGGGGCCTCCAATGAGCAGTTCTTC.

This clone was picked up one time. This chain links TRBV2 with TRBJ2-2; D not certain. V was pared by 10 bases and J by 5 bases, with 11 bases between. CDR1 SNHLY and CDR2 FYNNEI come from the germline V gene. The CDR3 contains 12 residues. CDR3 nucleotide sequence: TGTGCCACTCGCAAGAGGACCGGGGAGCTGTTTTTT. It translates to CATRKRTGELFF.

The chain combines TRBV7-2 with TRBJ2-7, with TRBD1 matching over 7 bases. The trim removed 4 bases at V and 2 bases at J, leaving 5 bases unmatched. The length of the CDR3 is 14 residues. Germline CDR1 and CDR2: SGHTA and FQGNSA. CDR3 bases: TGTGCCAGCAGCTCGGGGACAGTAGCCTACGAGCAGTACTTC. This translates into CASSSGTVAYEQYF.

The V and J genes are TRBV29-1 and TRBJ2-1, with 8 bases matching TRBD1. This CDR3 region has 15 residues. Trimming removed 6 bases from V and 1 base from J; junction bases left unmatched: 8. Looked up from germline, CDR1 is SQVTM and CDR2 is ANQGSEA. CDR3 sequence (DNA): TGCAGCGTAGAGACAGGGGTGAGGTCCTACAATGAGCAGTTCTTC. It codes for CSVETGVRSYNEQFF.

The rearrangement uses TRBV7-3 and TRBJ1-4; D gene ambiguous. V was cut by 7 bases and J by 4 bases, with 16 bases left in between. The CDR3 contains 15 residues. Germline CDR1 and CDR2: SGHTA and FQGTGA. The CDR3, as DNA: TGTGCCAGCACCCAAAGGATCCAGGTTAATGAAAAACTGTTTTTT. This encodes CASTQRIQVNEKLFF.

The chain links TRBV15 to TRBJ1-5; D remains unclear. The V gene's germline CDR1 is LNHNV and CDR2 YYDKDF (reference sequence). The CDR3 extends over 13 amino acids. Trimming cost V 5 bases and J 0 bases, with 5 bases left between them. The CDR3 DNA follows: TGTGCCACCAGCGGCAGTAGCAATCAGCCCCAGCATTTT. Translating gives CATSGSSNQPQHF.

This sequence joins TRBV27 and TRBJ1-3; D may be TRBD1 (5 bases). The CDR3 loop spans 14 amino acids. V was trimmed by 8 bases and J by 2 bases, leaving 13 bases between them. Germline V gene data show CDR1 as MNHEY and CDR2 as SMNVEV (reference sequence). CDR3 sequence (DNA): TGTGCCAGCGGTCTCACAGGTACTGGAAACACCATATATTTT. Its protein is CASGLTGTGNTIYF.

This clone came up a few times. The genes are TRBV2 and TRBJ2-3, with 9 bases lining up with TRBD1. The V gene's germline CDR1 is SNHLY and CDR2 FYNNEI. CDR3 length: 15 residues. The V gene end was trimmed by 6 bases and the J gene end by 5 bases; junction bases not matched to a gene: 9. The CDR3 nucleotides are TGTGCCAGCAGCCAGGACAGGGGATCTTTAGATACGCAGTATTTT. Translation gives CASSQDRGSLDTQYF.

The chain joins TRBV6-5 to TRBJ2-5; 7 positions match TRBD1. The CDR3 has 13 amino acids. The germline V gene encodes CDR1 MNHEY and CDR2 SVGAGI. V gave up 10 bases and J gave up 1 base; unmatched junction bases: 6. The CDR3 loop reads CAIRDSVQETQYF. CDR3 in DNA: TGTGCCATTAGGGACAGTGTCCAAGAGACCCAGTACTTC.